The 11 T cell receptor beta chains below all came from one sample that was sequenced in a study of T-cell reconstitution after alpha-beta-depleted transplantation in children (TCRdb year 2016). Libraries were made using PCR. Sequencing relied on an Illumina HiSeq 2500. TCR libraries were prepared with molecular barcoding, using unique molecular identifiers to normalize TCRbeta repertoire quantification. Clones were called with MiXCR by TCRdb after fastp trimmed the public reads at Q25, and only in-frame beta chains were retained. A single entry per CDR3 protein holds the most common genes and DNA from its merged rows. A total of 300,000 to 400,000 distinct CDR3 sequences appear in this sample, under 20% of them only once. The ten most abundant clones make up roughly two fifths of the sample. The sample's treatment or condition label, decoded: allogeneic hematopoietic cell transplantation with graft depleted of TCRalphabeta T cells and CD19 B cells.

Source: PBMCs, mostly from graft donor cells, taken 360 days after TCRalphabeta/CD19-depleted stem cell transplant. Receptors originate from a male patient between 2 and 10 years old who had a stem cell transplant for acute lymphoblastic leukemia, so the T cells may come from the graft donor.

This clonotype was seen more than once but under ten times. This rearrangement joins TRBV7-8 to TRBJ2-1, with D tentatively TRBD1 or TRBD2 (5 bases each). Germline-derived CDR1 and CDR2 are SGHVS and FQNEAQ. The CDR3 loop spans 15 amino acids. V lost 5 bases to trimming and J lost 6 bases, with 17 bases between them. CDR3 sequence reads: CASSLRPPGPNEQFF. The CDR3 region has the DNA TGTGCCAGCAGCCTTAGACCTCCGGGACCCAATGAGCAGTTCTTC.

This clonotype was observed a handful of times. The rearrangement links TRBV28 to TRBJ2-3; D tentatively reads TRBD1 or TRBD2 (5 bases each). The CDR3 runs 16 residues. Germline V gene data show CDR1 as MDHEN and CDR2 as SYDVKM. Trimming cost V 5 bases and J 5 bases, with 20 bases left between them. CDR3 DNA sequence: TGTGCCAGCAGTGCCCCTTTCTCTTGGGGGAAAGATACGCAGTATTTT. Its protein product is CASSAPFSWGKDTQYF.

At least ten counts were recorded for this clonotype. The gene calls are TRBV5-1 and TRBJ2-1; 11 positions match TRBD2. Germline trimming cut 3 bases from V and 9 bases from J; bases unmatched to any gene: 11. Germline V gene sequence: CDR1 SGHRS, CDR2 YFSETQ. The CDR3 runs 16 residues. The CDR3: CASSSIAGGPEIEQFF. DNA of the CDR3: TGCGCCAGCAGCTCTATAGCGGGAGGGCCGGAGATTGAGCAGTTCTTC. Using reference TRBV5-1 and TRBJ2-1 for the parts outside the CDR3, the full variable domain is KAGVTQTPRYLIKTRGQQVTLSCSPISGHRSVSWYQQTPGQGLQFLFEYFSETQRNKGNFPGRFSGRQFSNSRSEMNVSTLELGDSALYLCASSSIAGGPEIEQFFGPGTRLTVL.

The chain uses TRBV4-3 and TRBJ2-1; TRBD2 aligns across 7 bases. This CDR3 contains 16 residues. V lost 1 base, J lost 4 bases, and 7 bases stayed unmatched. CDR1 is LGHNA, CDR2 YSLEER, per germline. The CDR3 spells CASSQGNGLGYNEQFF. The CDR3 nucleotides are TGCGCCAGCAGCCAAGGGAACGGACTAGGATACAATGAGCAGTTCTTC.

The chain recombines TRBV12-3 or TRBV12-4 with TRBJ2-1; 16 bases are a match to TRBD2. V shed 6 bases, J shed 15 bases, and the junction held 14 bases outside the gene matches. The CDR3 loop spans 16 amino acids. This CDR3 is CASSPGTSGRAPKAFF. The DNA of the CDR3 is TGTGCCAGCAGCCCTGGGACTAGCGGGAGGGCGCCCAAGGCGTTCTTC.

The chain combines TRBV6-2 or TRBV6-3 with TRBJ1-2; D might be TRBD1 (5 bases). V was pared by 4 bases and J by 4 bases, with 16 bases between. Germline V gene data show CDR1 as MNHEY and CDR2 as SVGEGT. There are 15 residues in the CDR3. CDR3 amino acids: CASSSRTGRSYGYTF. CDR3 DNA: TGTGCCAGCAGTTCCAGGACGGGGCGCAGCTATGGCTACACCTTC.

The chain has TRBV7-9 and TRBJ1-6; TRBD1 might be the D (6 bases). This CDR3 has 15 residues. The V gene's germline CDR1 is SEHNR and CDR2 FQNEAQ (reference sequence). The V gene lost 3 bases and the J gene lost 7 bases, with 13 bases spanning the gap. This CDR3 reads CASSFDRTENSPLHF. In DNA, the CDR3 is TGTGCCAGCAGCTTTGATAGGACAGAAAATTCACCCCTCCACTTT.

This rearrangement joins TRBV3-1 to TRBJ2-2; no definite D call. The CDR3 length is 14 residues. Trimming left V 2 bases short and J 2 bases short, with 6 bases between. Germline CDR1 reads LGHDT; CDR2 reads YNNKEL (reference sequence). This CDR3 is CASSQRLNTGELFF. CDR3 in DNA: TGTGCCAGCAGCCAACGACTTAACACCGGGGAGCTGTTTTTT.

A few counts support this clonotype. The CDR3 here is CSVGPRTYNEQFF. The CDR3 bases are TGCAGCGTTGGCCCACGGACCTACAATGAGCAGTTCTTC. The V and J genes are TRBV29-1 and TRBJ2-1; D gene unclear. There are 13 residues in the CDR3. V lost 4 bases and J 2 bases, leaving 9 bases between the germline ends. Germline CDR1 is SQVTM and CDR2 is ANQGSEA.

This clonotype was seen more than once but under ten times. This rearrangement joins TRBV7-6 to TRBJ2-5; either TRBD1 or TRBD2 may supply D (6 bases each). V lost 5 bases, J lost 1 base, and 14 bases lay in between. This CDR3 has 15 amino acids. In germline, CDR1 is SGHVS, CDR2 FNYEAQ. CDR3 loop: CASSRGGRFQETQYF. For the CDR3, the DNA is TGTGCCAGCAGCCGAGGGGGGCGCTTCCAAGAGACCCAGTACTTC.

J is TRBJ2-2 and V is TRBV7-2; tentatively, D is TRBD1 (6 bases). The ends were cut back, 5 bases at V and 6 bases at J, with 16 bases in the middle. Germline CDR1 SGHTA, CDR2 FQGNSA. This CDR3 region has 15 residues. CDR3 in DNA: TGTGCCAGCAGCACCATACAGGGCCTCCCCGGGGAGCTGTTTTTT. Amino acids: CASSTIQGLPGELFF.